This T cell receptor (beta chain) was profiled in a study of regulatory T cells in long-lasting Graves disease (dated by TCRdb to the early 2020s). Some background on the complete study: Patients with newly diagnosed Graves' disease had been on antithyroid drugs for under 3 months. Persistent Graves' disease patients were compared with newly diagnosed Graves' disease patients by peripheral blood TCR sequencing and RNA sequencing. The study was registered as a clinical trial and conducted in China. A total of 33 samples underwent TCR sequencing, from around 13 patients with persistent Graves' disease and 20 patients with newly diagnosed Graves' disease.

Library prep was done by multiplex PCR. Instrument used: Illumina HiSeq 4000. iRepertoire HTBI primers and Arm-PCR amplification of CDR3 regions were used to construct TCR beta libraries. PCR products were gel purified before sequencing. The published analysis was carried out like this. Gene usage analysis of CDR3 amino acid clonotypes used the 55 to 65 TRBV and 14 to 15 TRBJ segments found across samples. COPE and FqMerger were used to merge the filtered high-quality paired reads into contigs. BLAST was used to align contigs to IMGT TRBV, TRBD and TRBJ reference genes, with CDR3 defined following IMGT. Any clonotype with a frequency above 0.1% was classified as a highly expanded clone. Repertoire diversity was measured by Shannon entropy, and V-J evenness by the Gini coefficient. A clonotype found in more than one individual was treated as public. TCRdb reanalyzed the raw reads on its own, using fastp at Q25 for trimming and MiXCR for clone calling, and kept in-frame beta chains. Identical CDR3 proteins give one entry, which carries the most common genes and DNA. The V and J calls come from TCRdb's annotation, not from the publication. Recorded for this sample are about 620,000 distinct CDR3 sequences; roughly 15% of them occurred a single time. Together, the top ten hold around 19% of the sample.

This clonotype was seen at least ten times. Its cognate antigen has yet to be identified. Per-nucleotide qualities are absent, and no much larger clonotype sits a single base away. The CDR3 goes from the cysteine to the phenylalanine over 16 residues. The DNA shown is the 48-base CDR3, in frame from base 1. From V the trimming removes 8 bases and from J it removes 6 bases, while the gene matches leave 14 bases of the junction unaccounted for. CDR1 and CDR2, looked up from the germline V gene, are MNHNS and SASEGT. Taken with the paper, the label for time point translates to: newly diagnosed GD, antithyroid drugs for less than 3 months. For both TCR sequencing and RNA sequencing, RNA was extracted from PBMCs using TRIzol. The diagnosis of Graves' disease was made according to American Thyroid Association guidelines. Recruitment of patients was carried out at an endocrinology department in Xi'an, China. Each patient gave roughly 8.4 milliliters of peripheral blood, collected in an EDTA anticoagulant tube. Ficoll Paque Plus density gradient separation was used to isolate PBMCs, and no further T cell sorting was performed. An Agilent 2100 Bioanalyzer and agarose gel were used to assess RNA quality, and a NanoDrop 2000 was used to measure RNA concentration.

Points the paper makes about the study in general: Because the primary lesion, thyroid tissue, could not be accessed, the study looked at peripheral blood alone. TRBV28, TRBJ1-2 and TRBJ2-5 were preferentially used in persistent disease, while TRBV20-1 and TRBJ2-1 were favored in newly diagnosed disease. The authors acknowledged the small sample size as a limitation that may reduce accuracy. A larger number of public clonotypes was shared among persistent patients (over 2,500) than among newly diagnosed patients (around 870). Only the TCR beta chain was sequenced and analyzed. Persistent Graves' disease patients showed lower TCR Shannon entropy and fewer highly expanded clones than newly diagnosed patients, suggesting clonal expansion.

These data also formed part of another study, on T cells in Graves' hyperthyroidism and ophthalmopathy. As noted in the second study: Graves' hyperthyroidism was defined as stable when no progression to ophthalmopathy occurred over 18 months of follow-up. The hyperthyroidism patients were between 18 and 65 years old and newly diagnosed, with a disease duration of less than 2 months. The study excluded patients with uncontrolled infections, other autoimmune diseases, pregnancy or lactation. Clinical symptoms, serum thyroxine and TRAb, thyroid ultrasound, and orbital computed tomography formed the basis for the diagnoses. A first-round RT-PCR of the TCR CDR3 used the HTBI primer set with the Qiagen OneStep RT-PCR kit. Most expanded thyroid clonotypes (frequency above 0.001) were also detected in blood, suggesting blood repertoires may reflect thyroid immune responses. In cross-validation, a model built on a 13 V-J signature told ophthalmopathy apart from stable hyperthyroidism with approximately 90% sensitivity and roughly 81% specificity, and in testing the same model reached 80%/75%. In validation, progression to ophthalmopathy was predicted by the model with 55% to 71% sensitivity and around 75% specificity, a median of about 6.8 months before onset. TCR V-J signatures able to tell the groups apart were searched for in a discovery cohort of 90 to 100 patients, of whom approximately 40 had Graves' ophthalmopathy and around 57 had stable Graves' hyperthyroidism. An independent validation cohort of under 20 hyperthyroidism patients and about 16 patients who later progressed to ophthalmopathy tested prospective prediction of ophthalmopathy. The 100 or so discovery patients were randomly divided into training and test sets at a 7:3 ratio. The study also compared thyroid tissue and blood T-cell repertoires from several Graves' hyperthyroidism patients. Following sampling, methimazole starting at 30 mg daily was given to hyperthyroidism patients, and high-dose intravenous methylprednisolone was given to ophthalmopathy patients. The libraries were constructed in a second round of multiplex PCR and then size-selected and purified. Sequencing of the libraries was done on an Illumina HiSeq2000 using paired-end 100 bp reads. SOAPnuke was used to process the raw data, removing reads that contained adapters or uncalled bases, had a mean Phred below 15, or lacked an exact match to the constant primer or identifier. COPE v1.2.5 was used to merge high-quality paired reads, and clonotypes were defined as unique nucleotide sequences. MiTCR v1.1 was used to align clonotypes to the IMGT TRBV, TRBD and TRBJ reference segments. The analysis included only V-J combinations with a frequency above 0.0001, which together covered 99% to 99.2% of the repertoires. The TCS score was defined as the ratio of F50 (clonal expansion) to E x V (chaos), calculated using BLOSUM62-based TCRdist between CDR3 peptides within each V-J. Welch's t-statistics and random forest reduced roughly 500 V-J features to roughly 13, which were used in a naive Bayes classifier (R e1071). Sample size was not statistically predetermined, and blinding of investigators to group allocation was not performed. TCR Vbeta CDR3 sequencing of approximately 140 peripheral blood samples (approximately 44 ophthalmopathy, about 74 hyperthyroidism and roughly 17 progressor patients) is reported in the paper.

The rearrangement combines TRBV6-1 with TRBJ2-3, with 10 bases in between that match TRBD1. The material sequenced was peripheral blood mononuclear cells (PBMCs), taken at new diagnosis, from a patient treated with antithyroid drugs. The receptor was isolated from a woman aged 25-40 years with Graves disease. Donor details come from another sample of the same person, matched by shared clones. The sequenced DNA is TGTGCCAGCCAACCAGCACCGGGACAGGGGAGCGATACGCAGTATTTT. The resulting protein is CASQPAPGQGSDTQYF.